Following are 18 T cell receptor beta chains from one sample sequenced in a study of immune evolution from preneoplasia to lung adenocarcinoma. Generated by immunoSEQ multiplex PCR, the TCRdb table keeps only in-frame clones and is missing some. The table records approximately 7,700 clones, about 85% of them present only once. The sequenced sample consisted of FFPE minimally invasive lung adenocarcinoma tissue. These receptors all stem from an older person with lung adenocarcinoma.

CDR3 protein: CASSFFGPTFGNTIYF. The DNA of the CDR3 is TGTGCCAGCAGCTTCTTCGGACCCACCTTTGGAAACACCATATATTTT. V gene TRBV5-6 combines with J gene TRBJ1-3; D not resolved. Germline V gives CDR1 SGHDT, CDR2 YYEEEE. Trimming removed 2 bases at V and 3 bases at J, with 15 bases between. The CDR3 sequence is 16 residues long.

The chain couples TRBV29-1 to TRBJ1-2; no reliable D call. Trimming stripped 8 bases from V and 3 bases from J, with 10 bases between. Germline V gives CDR1 SQVTM, CDR2 ANQGSEA. This CDR3 region has 11 residues. The CDR3 DNA reads TGCAGCCTCGGTAGCGACTATGGCTACACCTTC. This encodes CSLGSDYGYTF.

V is TRBV7-2 and J is TRBJ2-5; 9 bases map to TRBD2. This CDR3 contains 15 residues. Trimming removed 7 bases from V and 4 bases from J; junction bases left unmatched: 10. Per the germline V gene, CDR1 is SGHTA and CDR2 is FQGNSA. The CDR3 loop is CASTPRAGGRETQYF. The CDR3 region has the DNA TGTGCCAGCACCCCGAGGGCGGGAGGGCGAGAGACCCAGTACTTC.

This chain links TRBV7-9 with TRBJ2-5, with a tentative D call TRBD1 (7 bases). V was pared by 5 bases and J by 5 bases, with 15 bases between. Germline-derived CDR1 and CDR2 are SEHNR and FQNEAQ (reference sequence). This CDR3 has 14 residues. Written as DNA, the CDR3 is TGTGCCAGCAGCCGACAGGGAGGTTGGGAGACCCAGTACTTC. This codes for CASSRQGGWETQYF.

This chain uses TRBV5-8 with TRBJ2-3; 9 nucleotides match TRBD1. This CDR3 spans 17 amino acids. The germline CDR1 and CDR2 sequences are SGHTS and YDEGEE. Trimming at V came to 2 bases and at J to 6 bases, leaving 13 bases not matched to a gene. CDR3 loop: CASSFLTGGALSDTQYF. CDR3 DNA: TGTGCCAGCAGCTTCCTAACAGGGGGCGCTTTGTCCGATACGCAGTATTTT.

The V gene is TRBV12-5, the J gene TRBJ2-5; 8 bases are shared with TRBD1. Germline trimming cut 2 bases from V and 4 bases from J; bases unmatched to any gene: 9. CDR1 and CDR2 from the germline V gene are LGHNT and FRNRAP. This CDR3 has 16 amino acids. This CDR3 is CASGLLSTGVGETQYF. As DNA, the CDR3 is TGTGCTAGTGGTTTGCTTTCGACAGGGGTGGGAGAGACCCAGTACTTC. The variable domain in full, with the rest retrieved from reference TRBV12-5 and TRBJ2-5, is DARVTQTPRHKVTEMGQEVTMRCQPILGHNTVFWYRQTMMQGLELLAYFRNRAPLDDSGMPKDRFSAEMPDATLATLKIQPSEPRDSAVYFCASGLLSTGVGETQYFGPGTRLLVL.

This sequence joins TRBV9 and TRBJ2-3; 7 bases are a match to TRBD2. From germline, CDR1 is SGDLS and CDR2 YYNGEE. The CDR3 spans 16 residues. The J segment lost 2 bases and the V segment lost 0 bases, leaving 6 bases of the junction unmatched. The CDR3 DNA reads as TGTGCCAGCAGCGTAGGGGCTAGCGGATACACAGATACGCAGTATTTT. Protein product: CASSVGASGYTDTQYF.

The chain couples TRBV7-9 to TRBJ2-7; D call uncertain. Germline CDR1 is SEHNR and CDR2 is FQNEAQ (reference sequence). The CDR3 contains 12 residues. The ends were cut back, 2 bases at V and 5 bases at J, with 7 bases in the middle. CDR3 coding DNA: TGTGCCAGCAGCTTAAGTACCGACGAGCAGTACTTC. Protein: CASSLSTDEQYF.

This chain links TRBV5-4 with TRBJ2-1; a possible D gene is TRBD1 (5 bases). The CDR3 extends over 14 amino acids. V was cut by 4 bases and J by 4 bases, with 12 bases left in between. In germline, CDR1 is SGHNT, CDR2 YYREEE (reference sequence). For the CDR3, the DNA is TGTGCCAGCAGCCCTGGGGCACAGTACAATGAGCAGTTCTTC. This translates into CASSPGAQYNEQFF.

This chain uses TRBV11-3 with TRBJ2-1; 7 positions match TRBD2. Trimming took 3 bases from V and 8 from J; bases not matched to a gene: 7. Germline values: CDR1 SGHNT, CDR2 YENEEA. The CDR3 runs 14 residues. The CDR3: CASSFGGRGDEQFF. The CDR3, as DNA: TGTGCCAGCAGCTTCGGCGGGAGAGGAGATGAGCAGTTCTTC.

This chain connects TRBV6-5 to TRBJ2-5; D gene ambiguous. The CDR3 spans 14 residues. The germline V gene encodes CDR1 MNHEY and CDR2 SVGAGI. V lost 0 bases to trimming and J lost 5 bases, with 10 bases between them. The chain's CDR3 is CASSYSVDRETQYF. In DNA form, the CDR3 reads TGTGCCAGCAGTTACTCTGTGGATCGGGAGACCCAGTACTTC.

The chain employs TRBV5-4 and TRBJ2-3; 9 bases match TRBD2. CDR1 is SGHNT and CDR2 is YYREEE in the germline V gene (reference sequence). V gave up 5 bases and J gave up 4 bases; unmatched junction bases: 5. The CDR3 is 14 amino acids. In nucleotides, the CDR3 is TGTGCCAGCAGTCTAGCGGGATGGCCAGATACGCAGTATTTT. Protein product: CASSLAGWPDTQYF.

The rearrangement uses TRBV28 and TRBJ1-6; the match to TRBD1 covers 9 bases. The CDR3 runs 14 residues. The germline CDR1 and CDR2 sequences are MDHEN and SYDVKM. V was clipped by 7 bases and J by 9 bases; unmatched bases: 7. The CDR3 is CASKVPGQGSPLHF. CDR3 DNA sequence: TGTGCCAGCAAGGTCCCGGGACAGGGTTCACCCCTCCACTTT.

The rearrangement joins TRBV5-1 to TRBJ2-1, with TRBD2 matching over 10 bases. V lost 2 bases to trimming and J lost 7 bases; unmatched junction nucleotides: 9. Germline V gene lookup returns CDR1 SGHRS and CDR2 YFSETQ. This CDR3 comprises 16 residues. The CDR3 region is CASSFERGGVGNEQFF. CDR3 DNA sequence: TGCGCCAGCAGCTTCGAGCGGGGGGGAGTGGGGAATGAGCAGTTCTTC.

V usage is TRBV6-5 and J usage is TRBJ2-7, with 9 bases identical to TRBD2. Germline CDR1 is MNHEY and CDR2 is SVGAGI. V trimming: 2 bases; J trimming: 2 bases; junction bases outside the gene matches: 4. The CDR3 spans 15 residues. CDR3 coding DNA: TGTGCCAGCAGTTACGACGCGGGAGGGCCCTACGAGCAGTACTTC. Encoded protein: CASSYDAGGPYEQYF.

The gene calls are TRBV6-1 and TRBJ2-5; no reliable D call. This CDR3 has 15 amino acids. The V end was cut by 4 bases, the J end by 5 bases, with 17 bases between. The germline CDR1 and CDR2 sequences are MNHNS and SASEGT. The CDR3 sequence: CASSADLGYRETQYF. CDR3 bases: TGTGCCAGCAGTGCTGATCTAGGGTATCGGGAGACCCAGTACTTC.

This rearrangement joins TRBV10-3 to TRBJ1-3, with a possible D match to TRBD1 (5 bases). Germline CDR1 and CDR2: ENHRY and SYGVKD. The V end lost 10 bases, the J end lost 2 bases, and 18 bases lay between the germline ends. This CDR3 comprises 15 residues. CDR3 region: CATDPGDGAGNTIYF. The CDR3 region has the DNA TGTGCCACCGACCCCGGGGACGGAGCTGGAAACACCATATATTTT.

CDR3 nucleotide sequence: TGTGCCAGCAGTGATGGATTTGGGGCAGGGAGTATTTACGAGCAGTACTTC. Amino acid sequence: CASSDGFGAGSIYEQYF. The J gene is TRBJ2-7, the V gene TRBV25-1, with D perhaps TRBD1 or TRBD2 (5 bases each). The CDR3 spans 17 residues. V was trimmed by 3 bases and J by 4 bases, leaving 22 bases between them. CDR1 and CDR2 (germline): MGHDK, SYGVNS.